The TCR beta chain described here comes from a study of early T cells in non-severe SARS-CoV-2 infection (dated by TCRdb to about 2021). General notes on the study: Bulk RNA from unsorted whole blood was used for TCR sequencing, so alpha and beta chains could not be paired.

The library was obtained by 5' RACE. TCRdb names NextSeq 500 as the instrument used. Unique molecular identifiers were attached to individual cDNA molecules in the TCR library protocol so that sequencing error and PCR bias could be corrected. Both TCR alpha and beta chains were sequenced, and tight co-correlation was observed between alpha and beta sequence abundances in each sample. Per the source publication's procedure: V gene, J gene and CDR3 annotation of TCR sequences was performed with Decombinator V4. TCRs were defined as expanded if a significant change between any two time points was detected under a Poisson model with p below 0.0001. TCR abundances were normalised to the total number of TCRs sequenced per sample and expressed as counts per million. MAIT TCRs were defined by TRAV1-2 paired with TRAJ12, TRAJ20 or TRAJ33, and iNKT TCRs by TRAV10 paired with TRAJ18. VDJdb, accessed 1 November 2021, was searched for CMV, EBV and SARS-CoV-2 annotated TCRs, with TCRs annotated for multiple antigens excluded. TCRdb reworked the public reads: Q25 trimming with fastp, MiXCR clone assembly, productive beta chains retained. When rows share a CDR3 protein, they turn into one entry using the most common DNA and genes. None of the V and J calls come from the authors' own analysis; TCRdb made them. Within this sample are about 56,000 distinct CDR3 sequences, with about 14% of them counted one time only. Over 3.5% of the sample belongs to the ten largest clones.

Remarks on this clonotype: It lacks a known antigen. No base qualities exist here, and no much larger clone lies one base off it.

What the authors observed across the whole study: VDJdb matching was skewed toward anti-spike CD8 responses and likely underestimated virus-specific expansions, missing private and CD4 specificities.

A case-control design nested within a healthcare worker cohort in London, UK, was used, with weekly nasopharyngeal swab PCR tests and blood sampling performed. Healthcare workers were enrolled in the week of the UK lockdown, from 23 to 31 March 2020, and were followed every week for up to roughly 16 weeks. At the junction V is shortened by 5 bases and J by 7 bases; bases outside the gene matches: 10. From cysteine to phenylalanine, the CDR3 is 15 amino acids long. Just CDR3 DNA is preserved here, 45 bases in frame from base 1. CDR1 is given as SEHNR and CDR2 as FQNEAQ, both from the germline V gene (reference sequence).

This chain is built from TRBV7-9 and TRBJ2-5, with 10 middle bases fitting TRBD2. Specimen: whole blood, collected at baseline. This sequence originates from an adult who was a healthcare worker with PCR-confirmed SARS-CoV-2 infection or an uninfected control (not recorded which). CDR3 reads: CASSHRTSGGSTQYF. The DNA sequence is TGTGCCAGCAGCCACAGGACTAGCGGAGGGTCGACCCAGTACTTC.